This T cell receptor (beta chain) stems from a study of T cell changes during pregnancy in multiple sclerosis (dated 2019 in TCRdb). Notes on the research overall: In women with multiple sclerosis, the researchers looked at how the T cell repertoire shifted as pregnancy progressed.

The CDR3 sequence holds 15 residues, the cysteine and phenylalanine included. Only the CDR3 part of the read is kept: 45 bases, read in frame from the first base. CDR1 and CDR2, looked up from the germline V gene (reference sequence), are SGHKS and YYEKEE. Unmatched junction bases come to 6, with V trimmed by 0 bases and J by 6 bases. To note about this clone: The specificity of this receptor is unknown. No qualities accompany the bases; no much larger clone lies one base away.

The library was produced with the immunoSEQ multiplex PCR assay. Entries here come from immuneACCESS through TCRdb and include only in-frame sequences with V and J called. Some clones fail to appear in such tables; in the studies checked, an unresolved V gene covers under half of the shortfall, and the cause of the remainder is unknown. Across this sample there are tens of thousands of clones, with roughly 92% seen only once. The ten largest make up about 0.85% of the sample. The receptor was derived from a female donor with multiple sclerosis, enrolled in a pregnancy study. Recombination joined TRBV5-5 with TRBJ2-1; 7 middle bases align to TRBD1. The specimen comprised peripheral blood, sampled in the first trimester of pregnancy. The nucleotide sequence reads TGTGCCAGCAGCTTGGAGGGGGCCGTCTCCAATGAGCAGTTCTTC. Translated, this is CASSLEGAVSNEQFF.